The next 28 T cell receptor beta chains were all read from a single sample in a study of OX40 agonist ivuxolimab in advanced cancers. The method behind the library was the immunoSEQ multiplex PCR assay. TCRdb re-hosts the immuneACCESS table, in-frame sequences only. Its copies lack some clones; in the studies checked, an unresolved V gene accounts for under half of them, and the cause for the rest is not known. Recorded for this sample are 45,000 to 65,000 clones; approximately 83% of them occurred a single time. Roughly 3% of the sample is held by the ten biggest clonotypes. This sample comprised CD4+ or CD8+ T cells sorted from blood, obtained in a trial of the OX40 agonist ivuxolimab. Receptors originate from an adult with an advanced solid tumor such as melanoma, head and neck, liver or kidney cancer.

This clone was seen a few times. This sequence joins TRBV13 and TRBJ2-1, with 9 bases identical to TRBD2. The CDR3 has 16 amino acids. In germline, CDR1 is PRHDT, CDR2 FYEKMQ (reference sequence). Unmatched junction bases numbered 15, after V lost 5 bases and J lost 10 bases. The chain's CDR3 is CASSPYLRAGGQEQFF. CDR3 nucleotides: TGTGCCAGCAGCCCATATCTGAGGGCGGGGGGGCAAGAGCAGTTCTTC. Using reference TRBV13 and TRBJ2-1 for the parts outside the CDR3, the full variable domain is AAGVIQSPRHLIKEKRETATLKCYPIPRHDTVYWYQQGPGQDPQFLISFYEKMQSDKGSIPDRFSAQQFSDYHSELNMSSLELGDSALYFCASSPYLRAGGQEQFFGPGTRLTVL.

The CDR3 loop is CAISERVNSPLHF. The CDR3 bases are TGTGCCATCTCAGAGAGGGTTAATTCACCCCTCCACTTT. The J gene is TRBJ1-6, the V gene TRBV6-6, with unresolved D. This CDR3 spans 13 amino acids. CDR1 MNHNY and CDR2 SVGAGI come from the germline V gene (reference sequence). With 10 bases removed from V and 6 bases from J, the gap between germline ends came to 13 bases.

The gene calls are TRBV18 and TRBJ2-1; 7 bases are a match to TRBD1. J was trimmed by 8 bases and V by 3 bases; bases with no gene match: 10. In germline, CDR1 is KGHSH, CDR2 LQKENI. The CDR3 runs 15 residues. The CDR3 coding sequence is TGTGCCAGCTCACCTGGTCAGGGGGATAGGGATGAGCAGTTCTTC. This translates into CASSPGQGDRDEQFF.

This chain joins TRBV5-1 and TRBJ2-7, with a weak D call TRBD2 (7 bases). Trimming stripped 1 base from V and 6 bases from J, with 11 bases between. This CDR3 is 13 amino acids long. CDR1 is SGHRS and CDR2 is YFSETQ in the germline V gene. The CDR3 region has the DNA TGCGCCAGCAGCTTGACAGGGAGGGGCGAGCAGTACTTC. The encoded protein is CASSLTGRGEQYF.

V and J are TRBV5-8 and TRBJ2-1; maybe TRBD2 (6 bases). Germline V gene sequence: CDR1 SGHTS, CDR2 YDEGEE. Trimming took off 10 bases at V and 8 bases at J, with 13 bases between the two ends. CDR3 length: 11 amino acids. The CDR3 nucleotides are TGTGCCGACAGTAGGGACTATGAGCAGTTCTTC. Its translation is CADSRDYEQFF.

The chain is built from TRBV18 and TRBJ1-6; no clear D gene. CDR1 KGHSH and CDR2 LQKENI come from the germline V gene. The CDR3 spans 14 residues. V lost 3 bases, J lost 8 bases, and 11 bases lay in between. CDR3 in DNA: TGTGCCAGCTCACCCACGATGACGGATTCACCCCTCCACTTT. Its protein product is CASSPTMTDSPLHF.

The chain employs TRBV18 and TRBJ1-5; no clear D gene. The CDR3 has 15 amino acids. Looked up from germline, CDR1 is KGHSH and CDR2 is LQKENI. Trimming removed 2 bases at V and 0 bases at J, with 8 bases between. Written as DNA, the CDR3 is TGTGCCAGCTCACCATCGGGTTCTAGCAATCAGCCCCAGCATTTT. Protein sequence: CASSPSGSSNQPQHF.

CDR3 protein: CASSRTGPNYGYTF. CDR3 in DNA: TGTGCCAGCAGTCGGACAGGTCCTAACTATGGCTACACCTTC. This sequence joins TRBV6-5 and TRBJ1-2; 7 nucleotides agree with TRBD1. The CDR3 length is 14 residues. V dropped 5 bases and J dropped 0; count of bases not matched to a gene: 3. The germline gives CDR1 MNHEY, CDR2 SVGAGI.

The chain combines TRBV5-1 with TRBJ2-3; perhaps TRBD2 as D (5 bases). Germline V gene data show CDR1 as SGHRS and CDR2 as YFSETQ. This CDR3 has 16 residues. V was cut by 0 bases and J by 3 bases, with 14 bases left in between. For the CDR3, the DNA is TGCGCCAGCAGCTTGGATTTACGGGGTCGAACAGATACGCAGTATTTT. This encodes CASSLDLRGRTDTQYF.

The chain employs TRBV11-3 and TRBJ1-1; 7 positions match TRBD1. The CDR3 consists of 13 residues. Germline values: CDR1 SGHNT, CDR2 YENEEA. The junction had 1 base not matched to a gene; V was cut back by 0 bases and J by 6 bases. CDR3 coding DNA: TGTGCCAGCAGCTTAGAAGGGACAGCTGAAGCTTTCTTT. The encoded protein is CASSLEGTAEAFF.

V is TRBV7-8 and J is TRBJ1-6; a possible D gene is TRBD1 (6 bases). V lost 10 bases, J lost 0 bases, and 16 bases lay in between. The CDR3 runs to 16 residues. Germline V gene sequence: CDR1 SGHVS, CDR2 FQNEAQ. The CDR3 is CATKPQGTSYNSPLHF. The CDR3 bases are TGTGCCACCAAGCCTCAGGGGACCTCCTATAATTCACCCCTCCACTTT.

J is TRBJ1-1 and V is TRBV7-2; tentatively, D is TRBD1 (6 bases). Trimming took 2 bases from V and 4 from J, leaving 23 bases between them. The CDR3 is 18 residues long. CDR1 is SGHTA and CDR2 is FQGNSA in the germline V gene. The CDR3 DNA is TGTGCCAGCAGCTTATCCACAGGGACACCCTTCTTAGGCACTGAAGCTTTCTTT. This gives the protein CASSLSTGTPFLGTEAFF.

V is TRBV2 and J is TRBJ1-6; D possibly corresponds to TRBD1 (5 bases). The CDR3 is 16 amino acids. V was pared by 3 bases and J by 3 bases, with 12 bases between. Germline assignment: CDR1 SNHLY and CDR2 FYNNEI. The CDR3 protein is CASSDVGTGYNSPLHF. CDR3 in DNA: TGTGCCAGCAGTGACGTGGGGACGGGCTATAATTCACCCCTCCACTTT. The full variable domain, rest sourced from reference TRBV2 and TRBJ1-6, is EPEVTQTPSHQVTQMGQEVILRCVPISNHLYFYWYRQILGQKVEFLVSFYNNEISEKSEIFDDQFSVERPDGSNFTLKIRSTKLEDSAMYFCASSDVGTGYNSPLHFGNGTRLTVT.

V gene TRBV11-2 combines with J gene TRBJ1-4; D uncertain. Looked up from germline, CDR1 is SGHAT and CDR2 is FQNNGV. V was cut by 4 bases and J by 15 bases, with 21 bases left in between. The CDR3 is 14 amino acids. The CDR3 region has the DNA TGTGCCAGCAGCTCTAACCTAAATTTGAGGAGAGTGTTTTTT. This translates into CASSSNLNLRRVFF.

This clone appeared once. The V gene is TRBV4-1, the J gene TRBJ1-2; 10 bases line up with TRBD1. V dropped 4 bases and J dropped 2; count of bases not matched to a gene: 4. The CDR3 runs 15 residues. Looked up from germline, CDR1 is MGHRA and CDR2 is YSYEKL. CDR3 DNA: TGCGCCAGCAGCCCAGGACAGGGGGTCAACTATGGCTACACCTTC. It specifies CASSPGQGVNYGYTF.

This clone rates as medium-sized. The rearrangement links TRBV7-3 to TRBJ1-5, with D hard to call. V gave up 6 bases and J gave up 16 bases, with 13 bases separating them. CDR1 is SGHTA, CDR2 FQGTGA, per germline. The CDR3 has 10 residues. CDR3 sequence (DNA): TGTGCCAGCAGTATTTCTCCCGTACATTTT. It yields the protein CASSISPVHF.

The CDR3 DNA sequence: TGTGCCAGTAGTATCGACAGGGGATCAGAAGCTTTCTTT. The encoded protein is CASSIDRGSEAFF. V gene TRBV19 combines with J gene TRBJ1-1, with TRBD1 identical over 8 bases. Germline V gene lookup returns CDR1 LNHDA and CDR2 SQIVND (reference sequence). Trimming at V came to 3 bases and at J to 8 bases, leaving 5 bases not matched to a gene. The CDR3 loop spans 13 amino acids. The full variable domain, completed using reference TRBV19 and TRBJ1-1, is DGGITQSPKYLFRKEGQNVTLSCEQNLNHDAMYWYRQDPGQGLRLIYYSQIVNDFQKGDIAEGYSVSREKKESFPLTVTSAQKNPTAFYLCASSIDRGSEAFFGQGTRLTVV.

This rearrangement joins TRBV9 to TRBJ1-1; D possibly corresponds to TRBD1 (6 bases). Trimming pared 0 bases from V and 1 base from J, leaving 13 bases between. Germline V gene sequence: CDR1 SGDLS, CDR2 YYNGEE. The CDR3 runs 16 residues. CDR3 in amino acids: CASSVDPRGKNTEAFF. The DNA for the CDR3 is TGTGCCAGCAGCGTAGACCCCAGGGGAAAGAACACTGAAGCTTTCTTT.

The chain recombines TRBV7-8 with TRBJ1-3, with D unresolved. V shed 2 bases and J shed 3 bases, with 8 bases lying between them. CDR1 is SGHVS, CDR2 FQNEAQ, per germline. This CDR3 spans 14 amino acids. The CDR3 protein is CASSLSRFGNTIYF. CDR3 nucleotide sequence: TGTGCCAGCAGCTTAAGCAGATTTGGAAACACCATATATTTT.

The V gene is TRBV6-1, the J gene TRBJ1-5, with 10 nucleotides matching TRBD1. The CDR3 extends over 14 amino acids. Germline V gene lookup returns CDR1 MNHNS and CDR2 SASEGT. The V gene end was trimmed by 5 bases and the J gene end by 6 bases; junction bases not matched to a gene: 4. CDR3 in DNA: TGTGCCAGCAGTCCCCGACAGGGGGCTCAGCCCCAGCATTTT. Amino acid sequence: CASSPRQGAQPQHF.

The chain links TRBV5-4 to TRBJ1-3, with 11 bases identical to TRBD1. Germline V gene data show CDR1 as SGHNT and CDR2 as YYREEE (reference sequence). The CDR3 loop spans 15 amino acids. J was trimmed by 6 bases and V by 4 bases; bases with no gene match: 6. DNA for the CDR3: TGTGCCAGCAGCCCAGGTGGACAGGGGGCAAACACCATATATTTT. Protein: CASSPGGQGANTIYF.

The rearrangement joins TRBV29-1 to TRBJ2-3; 8 nucleotides line up with TRBD2. The CDR3 contains 13 residues. Losses at the gene ends were 4 bases for V and 4 bases for J; bases not matched to a gene: 4. Germline lookup yields CDR1 SQVTM and CDR2 ANQGSEA. The CDR3 DNA reads TGCAGCGTTGCGGGGGGGCCCCCAGATACGCAGTATTTT. Its protein product is CSVAGGPPDTQYF.

This chain joins TRBV7-6 and TRBJ2-6; 7 bases are shared with TRBD2. CDR1 and CDR2 (germline): SGHVS, FNYEAQ. The junction had 13 bases not matched to a gene; V was cut back by 5 bases and J by 0 bases. The CDR3 sequence is 19 residues long. Written as DNA, the CDR3 is TGTGCCAGCAGCCCCGATGGGGGAGGGGCTCTCTCTGGGGCCAACGTCCTGACTTTC. Protein sequence: CASSPDGGGALSGANVLTF. The entire variable domain, with the rest obtained from reference TRBV7-6 and TRBJ2-6, is as follows: GAGVSQSPRYKVTKRGQDVALRCDPISGHVSLYWYRQALGQGPEFLTYFNYEAQQDKSGLPNDRFSAERPEGSISTLTIQRTEQRDSAMYRCASSPDGGGALSGANVLTFGAGSRLTVL.

The J gene is TRBJ1-6, the V gene TRBV18; a weak D match, TRBD1 (5 bases). The germline V gene has CDR1 KGHSH and CDR2 LQKENI. The length of the CDR3 is 13 residues. The germline V and J ends were trimmed by 3 bases and 10 bases, with 10 bases remaining between them. The CDR3 reads CASSPGGDSPLHF. The CDR3 region has the DNA TGTGCCAGCTCACCCGGGGGAGACTCACCCCTCCACTTT.

This clone was observed a few times. V gene TRBV10-3 combines with J gene TRBJ2-7; 10 bases are shared with TRBD1. V dropped 4 bases and J dropped 2; count of bases not matched to a gene: 2. This CDR3 region has 14 residues. Germline V CDR1 and CDR2: ENHRY, SYGVKD. This CDR3 reads CAISVGTGAYEQYF. CDR3 sequence (DNA): TGTGCCATCAGTGTAGGGACAGGGGCCTACGAGCAGTACTTC.

This clone has only one observation. The V call is TRBV7-9, the J call TRBJ1-5; 8 bases match TRBD1. Germline V gene sequence: CDR1 SEHNR, CDR2 FQNEAQ (reference sequence). With V trimmed by 5 bases and J by 7 bases, 4 bases remained unmatched. The CDR3 totals 13 residues. The CDR3: CASSTDRGQPQHF. CDR3 DNA: TGTGCCAGCAGCACCGACAGGGGCCAGCCCCAGCATTTT.

This rearrangement joins TRBV18 to TRBJ1-1; 8 bases align to TRBD1. With V trimmed by 0 bases and J by 5 bases, 5 bases remained unmatched. Per germline, CDR1 KGHSH and CDR2 LQKENI. CDR3 length: 15 amino acids. Here the CDR3 DNA reads TGTGCCAGCTCACCACCGCAGGGGGCTTGGACTGAAGCTTTCTTT. Protein: CASSPPQGAWTEAFF.

The J gene is TRBJ1-4, the V gene TRBV5-5, with a tentative D call TRBD1 (6 bases). This CDR3 comprises 14 residues. V lost 3 bases to trimming and J lost 6 bases, with 12 bases between them. Germline V gene sequence: CDR1 SGHKS, CDR2 YYEKEE (reference sequence). CDR3 protein: CASSSAGGDEKLFF. Written as DNA, the CDR3 is TGTGCCAGCAGCTCGGCGGGGGGCGATGAAAAACTGTTTTTT. Using reference TRBV5-5 and TRBJ1-4 for the parts outside the CDR3, the full variable domain is DAGVTQSPTHLIKTRGQQVTLRCSPISGHKSVSWYQQVLGQGPQFIFQYYEKEERGRGNFPDRFSARQFPNYSSELNVNALLLGDSALYLCASSSAGGDEKLFFGSGTQLSVL.